This TCR beta chain derives from a study of response to subunit inactivated influenza vaccine listed by TCRdb under 2018. Concerning the study at large: The study used deep quantitative T cell receptor repertoire profiling to track responses to a trivalent subunit inactivated influenza vaccine.

The CDR3 starts with the cysteine, ends with the phenylalanine, and has 18 residues. Just CDR3 DNA is preserved here, 54 bases in frame from base 1. The germline V gene (reference sequence) supplies CDR1 MNHEY and CDR2 SMNVEV. V and J are trimmed by 4 bases and 3 bases, and the gene matches miss 16 bases of the junction. Study-wide findings and limitations: According to the authors, only a limited number of new T cells may be recruited by each seasonal influenza vaccination.

Library method: RT-PCR. The data were produced on an Illumina HiSeq 2500. The public reads were reanalyzed by TCRdb: fastp trimming at Q25, MiXCR alignment, in-frame beta chains only. Entries are consolidated by CDR3 protein sequence, retaining the most common genes and DNA. For this sample the table gives some 850,000 distinct CDR3 sequences, of which around 20% were detected only once. In total, the top ten clones hold roughly 10% of the sample. This clonotype has only a few counts. The specificity of this receptor is unknown. Base qualities are not at hand, and no much larger clone is one base apart.

Sequencing used PBMCs from blood, obtained 5 to 6 days after vaccination. The receptor's source is a middle-aged man who received an inactivated influenza vaccine. Donor details come from another sample of the same person, matched by shared clones. The rearranged chain carries TRBV27 and TRBJ2-3, with 7 central nucleotides matching TRBD1. DNA sequence: TGTGCCAGCAGTTCCTTACGAAGAGACAGGGCAGGGACAGATACGCAGTATTTT. Its translation is CASSSLRRDRAGTDTQYF.